These T cell receptor beta chains were read from a single sample in a study of T-cell memory formation after mild COVID-19. Using its own MiXCR run on the 5' RACE reads, TCRdb lists one record per CDR3 protein. The table records around 450,000 distinct CDR3 sequences, 20% of them present only once. Material for sequencing was PBMCs or a T cell subset sorted from them (not recorded which). The receptors stem from an adult woman who had mild COVID-19 (a few samples of this study predate the infection). Cell type and time point are not known. CDR3s include the opening cysteine and the closing phenylalanine or tryptophan. A D gene is named only where the DNA matches it firmly. Not every row has a clone size; where given, it reads once, few, many or a size class.

V gene	D gene	J gene	clone size	CDR3 length	CDR3 DNA	CDR3 protein
TRBV12-3/TRBV12-4	-	TRBJ1-3	-	12	TGTGCCAGCAGTTTTCGGATGAGCACCATATATTTT	CASSFRMSTIYF
TRBV24-1	-	TRBJ1-4	-	14	TGTGCCACCAGTGACCCGGACGCGGGGGAAAAACTGATTTTT	CATSDPDAGEKLIF
TRBV11-2	TRBD2	TRBJ2-7	-	16	TGTGCCAGCAGCTTAGCCCTCGGACTAGCGGGTTACGAGCAGTACTTC	CASSLALGLAGYEQYF
TRBV7-9	-	TRBJ2-7	-	12	TGTGCCAGCAGCGACGGGTTCTACGAGCAGTACTTC	CASSDGFYEQYF
TRBV3-1	TRBD1	TRBJ1-1	few	14	TGTGCCAGCAGCCGACAGGGGTCGGAGGCTGAAGCTTTCTTT	CASSRQGSEAEAFF
TRBV4-1	-	TRBJ2-5	-	15	TGCGCCAGCAGCCAAGGAATCGCAGGCCAAGAGACCCAGTACTTC	CASSQGIAGQETQYF
TRBV20-1	-	TRBJ2-3	-	12	TGCAGTGTCATCCAGATTACAGATACGCAGTATTTT	CSVIQITDTQYF
TRBV20-1	-	TRBJ2-5	few	10	TGCAGTGCTTCATGGGAGACCCAGTACTTC	CSASWETQYF
TRBV6-5	TRBD1	TRBJ1-1	-	14	TGTGCCAGCATCCTTGACAGGGATAACACTGAAGCTTTCTTT	CASILDRDNTEAFF
TRBV12-3/TRBV12-4	-	TRBJ1-5	-	13	TGTGCCAGCAGTTCCAGGGGCGGTGCGCCCCAGCATTTT	CASSSRGGAPQHF
TRBV20-1	-	TRBJ1-2	-	18	TGCAGTGCTAGAGATCCAGGGCGGCTTTCCCAGGCTAACTATGGCTACACCTTC	CSARDPGRLSQANYGYTF
TRBV2	-	TRBJ2-5	few	12	TGTGCCTCCAGGGACAACCAAGAGACCCAGTACTTC	CASRDNQETQYF
TRBV7-6	-	TRBJ2-3	few	14	TGTGCCAGCCGCCTAAGACAGGGCACAGATACGCAGTATTTT	CASRLRQGTDTQYF
TRBV5-6	TRBD2	TRBJ2-7	-	15	TGTGCCAGCAGTCCTACCTCTGCGGGAGCGGACGAGCAGTACTTC	CASSPTSAGADEQYF
TRBV9	-	TRBJ1-1	-	17	TGTGCCAGCAGCGTCAGATCGGGGGGTGCGGTGAACACTGAAGCTTTCTTT	CASSVRSGGAVNTEAFF
TRBV12-3/TRBV12-4	TRBD2	TRBJ2-1	few	16	TGTGCCAGCAGTCCTCCGACTAGCGGGAGCTCCAATGAGCAGTTCTTC	CASSPPTSGSSNEQFF
TRBV10-3	TRBD1	TRBJ2-3	few	15	TGTGCCATCAGTGAGACGGGACAGGGATCGGATACGCAGTATTTT	CAISETGQGSDTQYF
TRBV15	TRBD2	TRBJ2-5	-	15	TGTGCCACCAGCAGAGATCCAAGCGGGGAAGAGACCCAGTACTTC	CATSRDPSGEETQYF
TRBV7-6	-	TRBJ1-5	-	14	TGTGCCAGCAGTTTGCAACCTAGCAATCAGCCCCAGCATTTT	CASSLQPSNQPQHF
TRBV13	-	TRBJ2-7	-	13	TGTGCCAGCAGTCAACGTGGGGAGTACGAGCAGTACTTC	CASSQRGEYEQYF
TRBV11-1	-	TRBJ2-7	-	15	TGTGCCAGCAGCTTACCGCGCGGAGGGGTATACGAGCAGTACTTC	CASSLPRGGVYEQYF
TRBV9	-	TRBJ2-3	-	15	TGTGCCAGCAGCACTTCCTCCAGTAGCGCAGATACGCAGTATTTT	CASSTSSSSADTQYF